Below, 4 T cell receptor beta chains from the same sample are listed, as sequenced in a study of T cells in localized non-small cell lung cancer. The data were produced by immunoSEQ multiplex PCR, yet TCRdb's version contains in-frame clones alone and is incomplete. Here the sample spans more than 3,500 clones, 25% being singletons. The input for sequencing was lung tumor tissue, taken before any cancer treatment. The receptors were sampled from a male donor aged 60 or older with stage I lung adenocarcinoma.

The CDR3 loop is CASSPWALGEETQYF. Here the CDR3 DNA reads TGTGCCAGCAGCCCGTGGGCCCTAGGGGAGGAGACCCAGTACTTC. This sequence joins TRBV11-3 and TRBJ2-5, with D perhaps assigned TRBD1 or TRBD2 (5 bases each). CDR1 SGHNT and CDR2 YENEEA come from the germline V gene. This CDR3 is built from 15 residues. Trimming stripped 5 bases from V and 5 bases from J, with 18 bases between.

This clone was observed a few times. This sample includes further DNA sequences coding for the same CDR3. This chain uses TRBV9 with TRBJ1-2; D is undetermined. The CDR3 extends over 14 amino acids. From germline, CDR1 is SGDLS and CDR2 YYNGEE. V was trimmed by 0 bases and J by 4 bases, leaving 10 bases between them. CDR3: CASSVDGRSYGYTF. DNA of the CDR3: TGTGCCAGCAGCGTAGATGGCAGAAGCTATGGCTACACCTTC.

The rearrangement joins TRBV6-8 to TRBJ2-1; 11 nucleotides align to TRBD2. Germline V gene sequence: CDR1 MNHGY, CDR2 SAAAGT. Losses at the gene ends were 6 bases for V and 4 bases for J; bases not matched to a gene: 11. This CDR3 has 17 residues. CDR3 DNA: TGTGCCAGCAGAGCACCGTGGGGGACTAGCGGTTACAATGAGCAGTTCTTC. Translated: CASRAPWGTSGYNEQFF.

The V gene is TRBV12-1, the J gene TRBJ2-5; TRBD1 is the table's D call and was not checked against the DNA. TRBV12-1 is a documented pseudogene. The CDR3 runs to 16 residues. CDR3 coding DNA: TGTGCCAGCGATAGAGTAACAGAAGCTGTTTTGGAGACCCAGTACTTC. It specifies CASDRVTEAVLETQYF.